Shown below are 22 T cell receptor beta chains from a single sample sequenced in a study of OX40 agonist ivuxolimab in advanced cancers. Profiling relied on immunoSEQ multiplex PCR, and the TCRdb table lists in-frame clones only, not all of them. The sample has approximately 70,000 clones, around 89% seen once. The material was CD4+ or CD8+ T cells sorted from blood, obtained in a trial of the OX40 agonist ivuxolimab. The source is an adult with an advanced solid tumor such as melanoma, head and neck, liver or kidney cancer.

This clone appeared a single time. The rearrangement uses TRBV12-5 and TRBJ2-1, with 7 positions matching TRBD1. CDR3 size: 15 residues. V was clipped by 2 bases and J by 5 bases; unmatched bases: 6. The germline V gene has CDR1 LGHNT and CDR2 FRNRAP. The CDR3: CASGLHRGFDNEQFF. The DNA for the CDR3 is TGTGCTAGTGGTTTGCACAGGGGCTTTGACAATGAGCAGTTCTTC. Full variable domain (rest looked up from reference TRBV12-5 and TRBJ2-1): DARVTQTPRHKVTEMGQEVTMRCQPILGHNTVFWYRQTMMQGLELLAYFRNRAPLDDSGMPKDRFSAEMPDATLATLKIQPSEPRDSAVYFCASGLHRGFDNEQFFGPGTRLTVL.

This clone was counted once. This chain uses TRBV5-8 with TRBJ2-2; 9 bases map to TRBD1. Per germline, CDR1 SGHTS and CDR2 YDEGEE. The CDR3 runs to 16 residues. V lost 2 bases and J lost 6; bases outside the gene matches: 8. The CDR3 spells CASSLYRGQVAGELFF. The CDR3 DNA follows: TGTGCCAGCAGCTTATACAGGGGGCAAGTCGCCGGGGAGCTGTTTTTT.

The chain couples TRBV7-2 to TRBJ1-4; D is possibly TRBD1 (5 bases). The CDR3 runs to 15 residues. The V gene's germline CDR1 is SGHTA and CDR2 FQGNSA. Trimming pared 1 base from V and 3 bases from J, leaving 9 bases between. The DNA of the CDR3 is TGTGCCAGCAGCTTAGGGGGCGCAGCTAATGAAAAACTGTTTTTT. Amino acids: CASSLGGAANEKLFF.

The V and J genes are TRBV5-1 and TRBJ2-1; 9 bases agree with TRBD2. The CDR3 contains 13 residues. Losses at the gene ends were 7 bases for V and 7 bases for J; bases not matched to a gene: 6. The germline CDR1 and CDR2 sequences are SGHRS and YFSETQ. This CDR3 is CASQAGGNNEQFF. DNA for the CDR3: TGCGCCAGCCAAGCGGGGGGCAATAATGAGCAGTTCTTC.

The chain carries TRBV19 and TRBJ2-2; D perhaps matches TRBD1 (6 bases). V lost 2 bases to trimming and J lost 5 bases, with 9 bases between them. This CDR3 contains 14 residues. The V gene's germline CDR1 is LNHDA and CDR2 SQIVND (reference sequence). The CDR3 DNA reads TGTGCCAGTAGTATATGGGGGCATACCGGGGAGCTGTTTTTT. It yields the protein CASSIWGHTGELFF.

This chain links TRBV6-1 with TRBJ1-5; no reliable D call. Germline V gene lookup returns CDR1 MNHNS and CDR2 SASEGT. The CDR3 loop spans 12 amino acids. Trimming pared 5 bases from V and 2 bases from J, leaving 4 bases between. The CDR3 protein is CASSWRNQPQHF. The CDR3 nucleotides are TGTGCCAGCAGTTGGCGCAATCAGCCCCAGCATTTT.

The chain joins TRBV7-9 to TRBJ2-5; unclear D gene. Trimming left V 6 bases short and J 2 bases short, with 13 bases between. The germline V gene has CDR1 SEHNR and CDR2 FQNEAQ (reference sequence). The CDR3 consists of 14 residues. The CDR3 region has the DNA TGTGCCAGCAGAGAGGCATCGGCGCAAGAGACCCAGTACTTC. Translated: CASREASAQETQYF.

The V and J genes are TRBV6-1 and TRBJ1-2; 7 nucleotides align to TRBD1. V trimming: 11 bases; J trimming: 14 bases; junction bases outside the gene matches: 17. The germline gives CDR1 MNHNS, CDR2 SASEGT. The CDR3 covers 12 residues. CDR3 loop: CARTRGQQTDTF. The CDR3 bases are TGTGCCCGTACCAGGGGACAGCAGACGGATACCTTC.

This rearrangement joins TRBV11-2 to TRBJ1-2, with D hard to call. V was trimmed by 0 bases and J by 8 bases, leaving 13 bases between them. The CDR3 covers 14 residues. Per germline, CDR1 SGHAT and CDR2 FQNNGV. The CDR3 sequence: CASSLDSGLGGYTF. CDR3 nucleotide sequence: TGTGCCAGCAGCTTAGATTCGGGCTTGGGGGGCTACACCTTC.

The genes are TRBV5-6 and TRBJ2-1; 8 bases are shared with TRBD1. Germline V gives CDR1 SGHDT, CDR2 YYEEEE. V gave up 0 bases and J gave up 7 bases; unmatched junction bases: 9. The CDR3 covers 16 residues. In nucleotides, the CDR3 is TGTGCCAGCAGCTTGGTCTCTCCGGACAGGGCAAATGAGCAGTTCTTC. Protein: CASSLVSPDRANEQFF.

In this sample, this clone turned up a few times. This specimen includes other DNA sequences encoding the same CDR3. The chain carries TRBV20-1 and TRBJ1-1, with TRBD1 as a possible D gene (5 bases). Germline CDR1 is DFQATT and CDR2 is SNEGSKA (reference sequence). V lost 5 bases, J lost 5 bases, and 9 bases lay in between. The CDR3 length is 11 residues. CDR3 protein: CSARRDTEAFF. Here the CDR3 DNA reads TGCAGTGCTCGCAGGGATACTGAAGCTTTCTTT.

The rearrangement links TRBV5-5 to TRBJ1-1, with D perhaps matching TRBD1 (5 bases). The V gene's germline CDR1 is SGHKS and CDR2 YYEKEE (reference sequence). This CDR3 is built from 14 residues. V was shortened by 7 bases and J by 5 bases, with 18 bases between the two germline ends. In DNA form, the CDR3 reads TGTGCCAGCCAGAACAGGACCTATCAGACTGAAGCTTTCTTT. Protein: CASQNRTYQTEAFF.

The chain employs TRBV6-1 and TRBJ1-1; 7 nucleotides agree with TRBD1. The ends lost 6 bases at V and 1 base at J; junction bases unmatched: 2. The CDR3 contains 13 residues. The germline CDR1 and CDR2 sequences are MNHNS and SASEGT. The CDR3: CASRRTGNTEAFF. The CDR3 DNA follows: TGTGCCAGCAGGAGGACAGGGAACACTGAAGCTTTCTTT.

The chain joins TRBV7-7 to TRBJ2-2, with D tentatively TRBD2 (5 bases). V was trimmed by 7 bases and J by 3 bases, leaving 12 bases between them. Germline CDR1 SSHAT, CDR2 FNYEAQ (reference sequence). This CDR3 is 14 amino acids long. CDR3 sequence reads: CASKLERDTGELFF. CDR3 sequence (DNA): TGTGCCAGCAAACTAGAAAGGGACACCGGGGAGCTGTTTTTT.

V and J are TRBV18 and TRBJ2-2; possible D gene TRBD2, 5 bases. The germline gives CDR1 KGHSH, CDR2 LQKENI. The CDR3 loop spans 13 amino acids. The V end was cut by 3 bases, the J end by 5 bases, with 7 bases between. The CDR3 DNA is TGTGCCAGCTCACCCAGGAGGACCGGGGAGCTGTTTTTT. It encodes CASSPRRTGELFF.

V and J are TRBV7-2 and TRBJ2-5; no clear D gene. Germline V gives CDR1 SGHTA, CDR2 FQGNSA. The V gene lost 5 bases and the J gene lost 1 base, with 8 bases spanning the gap. The CDR3 loop spans 13 amino acids. CDR3 in DNA: TGTGCCAGCAGCCCCAGGATCCAAGAGACCCAGTACTTC. Its protein is CASSPRIQETQYF.

The V and J genes are TRBV19 and TRBJ2-1; 11 bases are shared with TRBD1. There are 16 residues in the CDR3. V gave up 7 bases and J gave up 1 base; unmatched junction bases: 6. Germline V CDR1 and CDR2: LNHDA, SQIVND (reference sequence). This CDR3 reads CASKTGQGGSYNEQFF. The DNA of the CDR3 is TGTGCCAGTAAGACGGGACAGGGGGGTTCCTACAATGAGCAGTTCTTC.

This clone was counted a few times. The J gene is TRBJ1-1, the V gene TRBV30; no reliable D call. CDR1 GTSNPN and CDR2 SVGIG come from the germline V gene (reference sequence). V dropped 4 bases and J dropped 0 bases, with 9 bases sitting between them. The CDR3 sequence is 13 residues long. The CDR3 sequence is CAWISQVNTEAFF. CDR3 bases: TGTGCCTGGATCTCCCAGGTGAACACTGAAGCTTTCTTT.

The chain couples TRBV13 to TRBJ1-1; tentatively, D is TRBD1 (5 bases). This CDR3 is built from 13 residues. Looked up from germline, CDR1 is PRHDT and CDR2 is FYEKMQ (reference sequence). Deletions cut 6 bases from V and 3 bases from J, with 11 bases between. For the CDR3, the DNA is TGTGCCAGCAGTCAAGGGGAGTACACTGAAGCTTTCTTT. Translating it yields CASSQGEYTEAFF.

The CDR3 coding sequence is TGTGCCAGCAGCCTCCAGGGGTACGCGAACACCGGGGAGCTGTTTTTT. Protein product: CASSLQGYANTGELFF. The gene calls are TRBV5-5 and TRBJ2-2; tentatively, D is TRBD1 (6 bases). The germline V gene encodes CDR1 SGHKS and CDR2 YYEKEE (reference sequence). The CDR3 runs 16 residues. The ends were cut back, 4 bases at V and 0 bases at J, with 13 bases in the middle.

CDR3 sequence reads: CASSLFYGTAEKLFF. The CDR3 DNA reads TGTGCCAGCAGCTTATTTTATGGGACGGCCGAAAAACTGTTTTTT. This chain links TRBV7-2 with TRBJ1-4; D is perhaps TRBD1 (5 bases). Germline CDR1 and CDR2: SGHTA and FQGNSA. The CDR3 sequence is 15 residues long. V lost 2 bases and J 8 bases, leaving 15 bases between the germline ends.

The chain employs TRBV7-3 and TRBJ1-1; no definite D call. CDR1 and CDR2 (germline): SGHTA, FQGTGA. V was pared by 1 base and J by 0 bases, with 12 bases between. CDR3 size: 16 residues. The CDR3 sequence is CASSLSSGRMNTEAFF. The CDR3 nucleotides are TGTGCCAGCAGCTTAAGTTCGGGCCGAATGAACACTGAAGCTTTCTTT.